The following is a T cell receptor (beta chain) sequence with its context. In its sample, this clone was seen once. What antigen it recognizes has not been identified. The sample holds no much larger clone one base away, and base qualities are not on file. These data come from a study of blood T cell repertoires in COVID-19 (dated by TCRdb to about 2020). A note on the overall study: Collaborator samples came from the United States, Italy and Spain and covered acute and convalescent phases of COVID-19. The sample metadata nearly always contained a de-identified subject ID, COVID-19 status, age in years and sex. HLA class I and class II types, where available, came from metadata supplied by the sample provider rather than from assay-based typing. The repertoires were made available in a free public database intended to serve as a resource for research on the immune response to SARS-CoV-2. The material from the prospective study consisted of cDNA or gDNA derived from T cells, B-cell-depleted T cells, or PBMCs. The dataset comprised deeply sampled blood TCRbeta repertoires from subjects exposed to, actively infected with, or recovered from COVID-19. Samples came from the ongoing ImmuneRACE study (first 160 participants) plus 1,254 subjects from 6 global collaborators. Beyond this particular receptor, the publication reports: The quantity of clinical and demographic metadata differed by source and by participant and was supplied without curation.

Taken from cysteine to phenylalanine, the CDR3 has 13 residues. The kept DNA is CDR3 alone, 39 bases in frame from the first base. Trimming removed 0 bases from V and 0 bases from J, leaving 2 bases between the germline ends. From a lookup of the germline V gene, CDR1 and CDR2 are LGHNA and YSLEER. TCRbeta CDR3 regions were amplified from genomic DNA by means of the immunoSEQ Assay, a bias-controlled multiplex PCR. The paper's data handling went like this. Within the assay, amplification of reference gene primers was used to estimate how many nucleated cells each sample contained. Sequence reads were collapsed and filtered to measure the absolute abundance of every unique TCRbeta CDR3 rearrangement. Productive Simpson clonality was computed per sample as the square root of Simpson's diversity index over productive rearrangements. The clones in this table, taken by TCRdb from immuneACCESS, are in-frame only. Not every clone is retained; where verified, under half of the shortfall comes from an unresolved V gene, and the cause of the rest is unknown. V and J calls and clone size are given by that table; D and trimming were obtained from the DNA. For this sample there are tens of thousands of clones; 70% to 90% appear just once. Jointly, the top ten make up more than 14% of the sample.

Each collaborating institution followed its own protocols to collect whole blood in K2EDTA tubes. For TCRbeta analysis, collaborator samples were shipped as frozen whole blood, as isolated PBMCs, or as DNA extracted from either sample type. Material for sequencing was peripheral blood. This clonotype was sampled from a human donor in a cohort sampled during active COVID-19. The chain was built from TRBV4-3 and TRBJ1-2; the D gene assignment is ambiguous. Read as DNA, the sequence is TGCGCCAGCAGCCAAGACACTAACTATGGCTACACCTTC. This yields the protein CASSQDTNYGYTF.